These 29 T cell receptor beta chains were sequenced from one sample in a study of blood T cell repertoires in COVID-19. Here immunoSEQ multiplex PCR was the method, and the copy in TCRdb shows in-frame clones only, minus some. The repertoire includes 150,000 or so clones, 70% to 85% of them detected once, and approximately 9.7% sits in the top ten. Sequencing used peripheral blood. These receptors were obtained from a woman aged 45-65 years with acute or convalescent COVID-19.

The chain couples TRBV7-9 to TRBJ2-1; TRBD1 is a possible D gene (6 bases). The germline gives CDR1 SEHNR, CDR2 FQNEAQ (reference sequence). Between the trimmed V and J ends, which lost 5 bases and 4 bases, there was a span of 12 bases. There are 14 residues in the CDR3. The CDR3 here is CASSAAQGYNEQFF. DNA of the CDR3: TGTGCCAGCAGCGCCGCACAGGGATACAATGAGCAGTTCTTC.

In nucleotides, the CDR3 is TGTGCCAGTAGTATAGATCGGGGGGTCTCCCGCGAGCAGTACTTC. Its protein is CASSIDRGVSREQYF. The chain recombines TRBV19 with TRBJ2-7, with 7 bases lining up with TRBD2. The J segment lost 6 bases and the V segment lost 0 bases, leaving 8 bases of the junction unmatched. Germline V CDR1 and CDR2: LNHDA, SQIVND (reference sequence). CDR3 length: 15 residues.

The V gene is TRBV10-2, the J gene TRBJ2-2, with 8 bases aligning to TRBD2. The CDR3 covers 12 residues. Germline V CDR1 and CDR2: WSHSY, SAAADI. Losses at the gene ends were 11 bases for V and 1 base for J; bases not matched to a gene: 0. The CDR3 region has the DNA TGCGCCGCGGGGGGGAACACCGGGGAGCTGTTTTTT. Translated, it gives CAAGGNTGELFF.

This clone was counted once. The gene calls are TRBV16 and TRBJ1-2; 9 bases fit TRBD1. J gave up 1 base and V 1 base, and 1 base lay outside the gene matches. The CDR3 is 15 amino acids. In germline, CDR1 is KGHSY, CDR2 FQNENV. The CDR3, as DNA: TGTGCCAGCAGCCAATGGGACAGGGTTAACTATGGCTACACCTTC. Translating it yields CASSQWDRVNYGYTF.

CDR3 loop: CASSLSGVVNTEAFF. The CDR3, as DNA: TGTGCCAGCAGTTTAAGTGGTGTAGTGAACACTGAAGCTTTCTTT. The chain links TRBV27 to TRBJ1-1; D gene unclear. Germline CDR1 MNHEY, CDR2 SMNVEV (reference sequence). CDR3 length equals 15 residues. Trimming stripped 2 bases from V and 0 bases from J, with 10 bases between.

This chain uses TRBV6-5 with TRBJ2-7, with D hard to call. Per germline, CDR1 MNHEY and CDR2 SVGAGI. The CDR3 extends over 16 amino acids. Trimming took off 2 bases at V and 7 bases at J, with 21 bases between the two ends. The CDR3 DNA follows: TGTGCCAGCAGTTACACAAACCGACGCGTTTCGGGTGAGCAGTACTTC. It encodes CASSYTNRRVSGEQYF.

The rearrangement joins TRBV27 to TRBJ1-2; possibly TRBD1 for D (6 bases). V gave up 3 bases and J gave up 8 bases, with 19 bases separating them. The CDR3 spans 15 residues. Germline CDR1 MNHEY, CDR2 SMNVEV (reference sequence). The DNA of the CDR3 is TGTGCCAGCAGTTTGAGGGGGAACGTTGTAAGCGGCTACACCTTC. Protein sequence: CASSLRGNVVSGYTF.

The V gene is TRBV6-5, the J gene TRBJ2-7; 7 bases are a match to TRBD1. With V trimmed by 7 bases and J by 0 bases, 9 bases remained unmatched. The germline V gene has CDR1 MNHEY and CDR2 SVGAGI. This CDR3 spans 15 amino acids. CDR3 nucleotides: TGTGCCAGCATTCGGGACAGTACATTCTCCTACGAGCAGTACTTC. It yields the protein CASIRDSTFSYEQYF.

This rearrangement joins TRBV14 to TRBJ1-2; TRBD1 matches at 8 bases. V lost 5 bases, J lost 6 bases, and 14 bases stayed unmatched. The CDR3 is 16 amino acids. Germline V lookup: CDR1 SGHDN, CDR2 FVKESK. CDR3 in DNA: TGTGCCAGCAGCGGGGGACAGGCCAGGTTCGTCGATGGCTACACCTTC. This gives the protein CASSGGQARFVDGYTF.

Written as DNA, the CDR3 is TGCGCCAGCAGCGACTCCGGGACATCTATCTACGAGCAGTACTTC. It specifies CASSDSGTSIYEQYF. This sequence joins TRBV5-1 and TRBJ2-7, with a possible D match to TRBD1 (6 bases). CDR1 SGHRS and CDR2 YFSETQ come from the germline V gene. The CDR3 contains 15 residues. The ends were cut back, 4 bases at V and 3 bases at J, with 17 bases in the middle. The whole variable domain, filled in from reference TRBV5-1 and TRBJ2-7, reads KAGVTQTPRYLIKTRGQQVTLSCSPISGHRSVSWYQQTPGQGLQFLFEYFSETQRNKGNFPGRFSGRQFSNSRSEMNVSTLELGDSALYLCASSDSGTSIYEQYFGPGTRLTVT.

The V gene is TRBV7-2, the J gene TRBJ2-3, with D possibly being TRBD2 (7 bases). CDR1 is SGHTA and CDR2 is FQGNSA in the germline V gene. The ends were cut back, 3 bases at V and 2 bases at J, with 9 bases in the middle. This CDR3 is built from 14 residues. CDR3 region: CASSLRGPTDTQYF. CDR3 bases: TGTGCCAGCAGCTTGCGGGGGCCCACAGATACGCAGTATTTT.

The rearrangement uses TRBV6-5 and TRBJ1-5; 7 bases fit TRBD1. CDR1 is MNHEY and CDR2 is SVGAGI in the germline V gene. The CDR3 is 15 residues long. Trimming cost V 6 bases and J 1 base; bases outside gene matches: 6. The CDR3, as DNA: TGTGCCAGCAGGGTTTCGACAGGGAGCAATCAGCCCCAGCATTTT. This encodes CASRVSTGSNQPQHF.

V usage is TRBV20-1 and J usage is TRBJ1-1; D gene uncertain. This CDR3 contains 10 residues. Germline V lookup: CDR1 DFQATT, CDR2 SNEGSKA (reference sequence). V was pared by 6 bases and J by 7 bases, with 9 bases between. The CDR3 nucleotides read TGCAGTGCCGCAGATATTGAAGCTTTCTTT. This encodes CSAADIEAFF.

This clone has a handful of counts. The rearrangement links TRBV4-1 to TRBJ1-2; 9 positions match TRBD1. The trim removed 6 bases at V and 3 bases at J, leaving 2 bases unmatched. CDR3 size: 13 residues. Germline V lookup: CDR1 MGHRA, CDR2 YSYEKL. CDR3 in amino acids: CASRTGGDYGYTF. Written as DNA, the CDR3 is TGCGCCAGCAGGACAGGGGGAGACTATGGCTACACCTTC.

This rearrangement joins TRBV4-2 to TRBJ1-4; possibly TRBD1 for D (5 bases). Germline lookup yields CDR1 LGHNA and CDR2 YNFKEQ. V was cut by 1 base and J by 6 bases, with 15 bases left in between. The CDR3 runs 16 residues. DNA of the CDR3: TGTGCCAGCAGCCAAGGGCCCCAGGGTTCGGATGAAAAACTGTTTTTT. Its translation: CASSQGPQGSDEKLFF.

This chain links TRBV4-3 with TRBJ1-5, with D perhaps TRBD1 (5 bases). The V and J ends lost 0 bases and 2 bases respectively, with 8 bases between them. The CDR3 has 15 amino acids. Germline V gene sequence: CDR1 LGHNA, CDR2 YSLEER. The CDR3 spells CASSQERGGNQPQHF. CDR3 sequence (DNA): TGCGCCAGCAGCCAAGAAAGGGGTGGCAATCAGCCCCAGCATTTT.

The CDR3 loop reads CASSYWQGLYNEQFF. In DNA, the CDR3 is TGTGCCAGCAGTTACTGGCAGGGCCTCTACAATGAGCAGTTCTTC. The chain uses TRBV6-2 or TRBV6-3 and TRBJ2-1; D might be TRBD1 (5 bases). The CDR3 length is 15 residues. With 1 base removed from V and 3 bases from J, the gap between germline ends came to 10 bases. Germline values: CDR1 MNHEY, CDR2 SVGEGT.

This chain joins TRBV4-3 and TRBJ2-7; 15 positions match TRBD2. Looked up from germline, CDR1 is LGHNA and CDR2 is YSLEER. The CDR3 covers 19 residues. Trimming took 2 bases from V and 3 from J; bases not matched to a gene: 11. CDR3 DNA sequence: TGCGCCAGCAGCCAACTACCATGGACTAGCGGGAGGGGGTTCTACGAGCAGTACTTC. Its protein product is CASSQLPWTSGRGFYEQYF.

This clone has only one observation. The chain is built from TRBV7-2 and TRBJ1-6; D is uncertain. Germline assignment: CDR1 SGHTA and CDR2 FQGNSA. The V end lost 0 bases, the J end lost 15 bases, and 12 bases lay between the germline ends. The CDR3 runs to 13 residues. CDR3 DNA: TGTGCCAGCAGCTTAGCGTCTGGCAGTAACCTCCACTTT. It translates to CASSLASGSNLHF.

This chain links TRBV4-2 with TRBJ2-7; D remains ambiguous. The CDR3 runs 13 residues. CDR1 is LGHNA, CDR2 YNFKEQ, per germline. Trimming cost V 6 bases and J 0 bases, with 9 bases left between them. The chain's CDR3 is CASSRHYSYEQYF. CDR3 coding DNA: TGTGCCAGCAGTAGACATTACTCCTACGAGCAGTACTTC.

This chain uses TRBV7-8 with TRBJ1-2; no reliable D call. This CDR3 has 12 amino acids. The V and J ends lost 5 bases and 4 bases respectively, with 8 bases between them. The germline gives CDR1 SGHVS, CDR2 FQNEAQ. CDR3 amino acids: CASSDTFYGYTF. The CDR3 nucleotides read TGTGCCAGCAGCGACACTTTCTATGGCTACACCTTC.

J is TRBJ1-1 and V is TRBV5-8; TRBD1 aligns across 7 bases. The CDR3 has 14 residues. Germline lookup yields CDR1 SGHTS and CDR2 YDEGEE. The trim removed 5 bases at V and 0 bases at J, leaving 4 bases unmatched. This chain's CDR3 is CASRRGQMNTEAFF. The CDR3, as DNA: TGTGCCAGCAGAAGGGGACAGATGAACACTGAAGCTTTCTTT.

The chain joins TRBV29-1 to TRBJ1-2, with TRBD1 identical over 12 bases. J was trimmed by 8 bases and V by 5 bases; bases with no gene match: 9. CDR1 and CDR2 from the germline V gene are SQVTM and ANQGSEA. The CDR3 is 14 amino acids. CDR3 sequence reads: CSVRSGQGAGGYTF. The CDR3 nucleotides are TGCAGCGTTCGCTCGGGACAGGGGGCTGGCGGCTACACCTTC.

The chain employs TRBV18 and TRBJ1-4; D might be TRBD1 (5 bases). CDR1 and CDR2 (germline): KGHSH, LQKENI. V was clipped by 0 bases and J by 7 bases, with 15 bases between them. The CDR3 covers 16 residues. This chain's CDR3 is CASSPPSQGELEKLFF. The DNA for the CDR3 is TGTGCCAGCTCACCACCGTCTCAGGGCGAACTTGAAAAACTGTTTTTT. Full variable domain (rest looked up from reference TRBV18 and TRBJ1-4): NAGVMQNPRHLVRRRGQEARLRCSPMKGHSHVYWYRQLPEEGLKFMVYLQKENIIDESGMPKERFSAEFPKEGPSILRIQQVVRGDSAAYFCASSPPSQGELEKLFFGSGTQLSVL.

V and J are TRBV11-1 and TRBJ2-7, with TRBD2 identical over 9 bases. The CDR3 is 14 amino acids. J lost 0 bases, V lost 5 bases, and 2 bases had no gene match. CDR1 and CDR2 from the germline V gene are SGHAT and FQDESV (reference sequence). The CDR3: CASSLSGSSYEQYF. As DNA, the CDR3 is TGTGCCAGCAGCCTTAGCGGGAGCTCCTACGAGCAGTACTTC.

This chain links TRBV11-2 with TRBJ2-5; 7 positions agree with TRBD1. This CDR3 region has 15 residues. V shed 5 bases, J shed 0 bases, and the junction held 6 bases outside the gene matches. CDR1 is SGHAT, CDR2 FQNNGV, per germline. CDR3: CASSTGDRYQETQYF. The CDR3 DNA follows: TGTGCCAGCAGCACAGGGGATCGGTACCAAGAGACCCAGTACTTC.

This clone was observed a handful of times. The chain is built from TRBV6-5 and TRBJ2-7; TRBD1 matches 10 bases. The CDR3 is 15 residues long. CDR1 MNHEY and CDR2 SVGAGI come from the germline V gene. Trimming took 6 bases from V and 4 from J; bases not matched to a gene: 9. Here the CDR3 reads CASRYRDRGIYEQYF. CDR3 DNA: TGTGCCAGCAGGTACCGGGACAGGGGAATATACGAGCAGTACTTC.

The chain links TRBV7-2 to TRBJ2-7, with D maybe TRBD1 (5 bases). The CDR3 spans 13 residues. Germline V gene sequence: CDR1 SGHTA, CDR2 FQGNSA. Deletions cut 5 bases from V and 0 bases from J, with 8 bases between. CDR3 region: CASSRQSSYEQYF. The CDR3 DNA follows: TGTGCCAGCAGCCGACAGAGCTCCTACGAGCAGTACTTC.

This clone was detected once. The chain recombines TRBV2 with TRBJ1-5, with 7 bases aligning to TRBD1. The length of the CDR3 is 17 residues. J gave up 1 base and V 3 bases, and 9 bases lay outside the gene matches. The germline V gene encodes CDR1 SNHLY and CDR2 FYNNEI. The CDR3 region is CASSDRQGRVSNQPQHF. The CDR3, as DNA: TGTGCCAGCAGTGACCGACAGGGCAGGGTAAGCAATCAGCCCCAGCATTTT.